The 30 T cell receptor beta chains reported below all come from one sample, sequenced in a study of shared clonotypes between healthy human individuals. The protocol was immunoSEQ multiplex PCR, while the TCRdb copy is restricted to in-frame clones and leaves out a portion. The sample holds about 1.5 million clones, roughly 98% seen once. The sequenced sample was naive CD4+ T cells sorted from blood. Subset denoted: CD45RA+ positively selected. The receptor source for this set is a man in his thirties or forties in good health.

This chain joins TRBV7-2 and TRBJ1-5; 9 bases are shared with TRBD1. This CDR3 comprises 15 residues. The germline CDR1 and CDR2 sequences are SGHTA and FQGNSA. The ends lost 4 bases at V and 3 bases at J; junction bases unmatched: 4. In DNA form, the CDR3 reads TGTGCCAGCAGCTCTTGGACAGGGGTCAATCAGCCCCAGCATTTT. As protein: CASSSWTGVNQPQHF.

For the CDR3, the DNA is TGTGCCAGCAGCTTTAGGGGGGCGGCCTACGAGCAGTACTTC. This sequence encodes CASSFRGAAYEQYF. The rearrangement joins TRBV5-8 to TRBJ2-7; either TRBD1 or TRBD2 may fit D (6 bases each). Germline assignment: CDR1 SGHTS and CDR2 YDEGEE. The V gene lost 2 bases and the J gene lost 2 bases, with 11 bases spanning the gap. This CDR3 region has 14 residues.

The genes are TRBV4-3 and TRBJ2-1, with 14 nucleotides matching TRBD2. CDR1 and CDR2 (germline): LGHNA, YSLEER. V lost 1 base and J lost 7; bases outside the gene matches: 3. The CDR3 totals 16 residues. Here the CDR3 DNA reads TGCGCCAGCAGCCAAGGGACTAGCGGGAGGTGGAATGAGCAGTTCTTC. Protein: CASSQGTSGRWNEQFF.

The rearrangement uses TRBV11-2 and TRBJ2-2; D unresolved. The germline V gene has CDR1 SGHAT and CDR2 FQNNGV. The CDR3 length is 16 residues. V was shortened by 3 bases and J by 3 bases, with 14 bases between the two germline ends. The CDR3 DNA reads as TGTGCCAGCAGCTTCAGACCTAGGACGGACACCGGGGAGCTGTTTTTT. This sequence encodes CASSFRPRTDTGELFF.

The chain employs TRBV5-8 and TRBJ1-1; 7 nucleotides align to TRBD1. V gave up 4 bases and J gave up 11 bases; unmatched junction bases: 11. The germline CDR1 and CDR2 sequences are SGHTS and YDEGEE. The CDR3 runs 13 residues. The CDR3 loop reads CASSLSGTVSAFF. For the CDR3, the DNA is TGTGCCAGCAGCCTATCCGGGACAGTCTCGGCTTTCTTT. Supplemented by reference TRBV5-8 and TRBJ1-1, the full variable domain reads EAGVTQSPTHLIKTRGQQATLRCSPISGHTSVYWYQQALGLGLQFLLWYDEGEERNRGNFPPRFSGRQFPNYSSELNVNALELEDSALYLCASSLSGTVSAFFGQGTRLTVV.

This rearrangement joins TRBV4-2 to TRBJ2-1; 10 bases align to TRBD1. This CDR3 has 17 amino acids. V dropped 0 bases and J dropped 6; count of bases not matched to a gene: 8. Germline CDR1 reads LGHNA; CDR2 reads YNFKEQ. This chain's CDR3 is CASSQEFGDRGFNEQFF. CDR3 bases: TGTGCCAGCAGCCAAGAATTCGGGGACAGGGGTTTCAATGAGCAGTTCTTC.

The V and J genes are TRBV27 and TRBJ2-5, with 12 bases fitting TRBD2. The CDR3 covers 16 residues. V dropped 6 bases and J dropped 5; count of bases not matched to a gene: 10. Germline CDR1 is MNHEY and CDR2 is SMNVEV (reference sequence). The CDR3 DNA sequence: TGTGCCAGCAGCCAGATAGGACTAGCGGGACGGGAGACCCAGTACTTC. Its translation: CASSQIGLAGRETQYF.

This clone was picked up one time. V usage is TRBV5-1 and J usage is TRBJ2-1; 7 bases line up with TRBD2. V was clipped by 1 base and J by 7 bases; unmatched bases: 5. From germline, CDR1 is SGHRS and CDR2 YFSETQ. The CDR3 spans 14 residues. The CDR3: CASSLSSGGNEQFF. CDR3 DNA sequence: TGCGCCAGCAGCTTGAGTTCCGGGGGGAATGAGCAGTTCTTC.

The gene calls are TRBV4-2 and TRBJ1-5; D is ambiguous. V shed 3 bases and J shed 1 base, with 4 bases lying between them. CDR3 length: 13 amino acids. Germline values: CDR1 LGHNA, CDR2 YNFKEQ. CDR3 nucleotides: TGTGCCAGCAGCCACTCGAGCAATCAGCCCCAGCATTTT. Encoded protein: CASSHSSNQPQHF.

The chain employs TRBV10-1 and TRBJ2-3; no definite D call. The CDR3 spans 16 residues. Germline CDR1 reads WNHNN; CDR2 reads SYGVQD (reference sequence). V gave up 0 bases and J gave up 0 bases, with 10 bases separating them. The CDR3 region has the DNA TGCGCCAGCAGTGAGTCGAACAGCGCTAGCACAGATACGCAGTATTTT. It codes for CASSESNSASTDTQYF.

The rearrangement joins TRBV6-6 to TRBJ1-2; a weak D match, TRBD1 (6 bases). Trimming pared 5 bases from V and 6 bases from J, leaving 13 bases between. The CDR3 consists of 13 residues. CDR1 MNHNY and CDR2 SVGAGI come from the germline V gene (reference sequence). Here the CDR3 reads CASSPQGLDGYTF. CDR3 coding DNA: TGTGCCAGCAGTCCACAGGGTTTGGATGGCTACACCTTC.

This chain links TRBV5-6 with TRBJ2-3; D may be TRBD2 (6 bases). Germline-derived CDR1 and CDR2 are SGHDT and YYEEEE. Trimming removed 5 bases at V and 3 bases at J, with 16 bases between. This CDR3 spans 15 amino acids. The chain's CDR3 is CASSRRVGSTDTQYF. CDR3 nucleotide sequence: TGTGCCAGCAGTCGCCGCGTCGGGAGTACAGATACGCAGTATTTT.

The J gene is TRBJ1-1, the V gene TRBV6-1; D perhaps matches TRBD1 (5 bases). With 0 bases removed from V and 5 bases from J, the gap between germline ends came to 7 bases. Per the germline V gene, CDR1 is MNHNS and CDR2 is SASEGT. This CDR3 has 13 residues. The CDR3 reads CASSEAGQTEAFF. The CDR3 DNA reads TGTGCCAGCAGTGAAGCGGGGCAAACTGAAGCTTTCTTT.

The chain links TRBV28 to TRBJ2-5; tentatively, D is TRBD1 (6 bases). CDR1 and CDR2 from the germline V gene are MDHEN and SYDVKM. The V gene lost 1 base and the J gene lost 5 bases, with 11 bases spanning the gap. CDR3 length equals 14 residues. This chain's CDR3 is CASSLLKRGETQYF. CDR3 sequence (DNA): TGTGCCAGCAGTTTATTAAAAAGGGGGGAGACCCAGTACTTC.

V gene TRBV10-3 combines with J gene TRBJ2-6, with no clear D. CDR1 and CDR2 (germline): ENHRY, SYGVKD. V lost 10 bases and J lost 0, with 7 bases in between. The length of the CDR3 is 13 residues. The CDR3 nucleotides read TGTGCCACGGAAAGCTCTGGGGCCAACGTCCTGACTTTC. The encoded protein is CATESSGANVLTF.

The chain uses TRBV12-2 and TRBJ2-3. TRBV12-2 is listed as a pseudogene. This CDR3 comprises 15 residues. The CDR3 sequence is CASRPRETATDTQYF. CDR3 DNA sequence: TGTGCAAGTCGCCCAAGGGAGACAGCCACAGATACGCAGTATTTT.

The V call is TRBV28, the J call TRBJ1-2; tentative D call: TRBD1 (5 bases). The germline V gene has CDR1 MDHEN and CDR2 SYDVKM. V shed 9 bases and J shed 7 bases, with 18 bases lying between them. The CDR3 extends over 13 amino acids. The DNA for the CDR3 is TGTGCCAGTAGGGACTTTACTATGGGTGGCTACACCTTC. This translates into CASRDFTMGGYTF.

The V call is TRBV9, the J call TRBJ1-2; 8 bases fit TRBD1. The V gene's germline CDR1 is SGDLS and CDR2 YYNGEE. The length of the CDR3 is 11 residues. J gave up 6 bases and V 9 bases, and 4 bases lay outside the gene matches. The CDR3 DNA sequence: TGTGCCACAGGGGGCGTCGATGGCTACACCTTC. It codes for CATGGVDGYTF.

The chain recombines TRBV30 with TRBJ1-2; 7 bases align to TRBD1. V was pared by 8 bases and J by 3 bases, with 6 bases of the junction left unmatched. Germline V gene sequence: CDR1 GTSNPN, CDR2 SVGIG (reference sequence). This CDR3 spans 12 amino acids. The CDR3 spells CARRGLDYGYTF. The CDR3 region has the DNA TGTGCCCGAAGGGGGCTGGACTATGGCTACACCTTC.

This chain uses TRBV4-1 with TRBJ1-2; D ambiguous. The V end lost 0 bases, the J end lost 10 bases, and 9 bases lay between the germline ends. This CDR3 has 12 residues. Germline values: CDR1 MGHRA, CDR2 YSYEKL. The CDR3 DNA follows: TGCGCCAGCAGCCAAGAGAACAGAGACTACACCTTC. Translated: CASSQENRDYTF.

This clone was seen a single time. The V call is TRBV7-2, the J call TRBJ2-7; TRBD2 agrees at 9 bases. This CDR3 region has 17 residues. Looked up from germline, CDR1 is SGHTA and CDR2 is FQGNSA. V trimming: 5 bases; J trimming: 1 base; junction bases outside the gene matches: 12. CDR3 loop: CASSPVQGREGSYEQYF. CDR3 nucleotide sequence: TGTGCCAGCAGCCCCGTCCAGGGGCGGGAGGGTTCCTACGAGCAGTACTTC.

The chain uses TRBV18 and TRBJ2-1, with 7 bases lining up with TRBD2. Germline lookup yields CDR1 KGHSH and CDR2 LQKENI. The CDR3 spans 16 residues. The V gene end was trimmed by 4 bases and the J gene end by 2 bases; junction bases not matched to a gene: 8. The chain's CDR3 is CASSRTLAGAYNEQFF. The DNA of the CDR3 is TGTGCCAGCTCACGGACGCTGGCGGGAGCCTACAATGAGCAGTTCTTC. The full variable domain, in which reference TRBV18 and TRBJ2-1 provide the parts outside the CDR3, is NAGVMQNPRHLVRRRGQEARLRCSPMKGHSHVYWYRQLPEEGLKFMVYLQKENIIDESGMPKERFSAEFPKEGPSILRIQQVVRGDSAAYFCASSRTLAGAYNEQFFGPGTRLTVL.

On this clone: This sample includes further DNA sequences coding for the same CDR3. CDR3 region: CASSLGDVSYEQYF. DNA for the CDR3: TGCGCCAGCAGCTTGGGGGACGTAAGCTACGAGCAGTACTTC. This chain joins TRBV5-1 and TRBJ2-7; either TRBD1 or TRBD2 may supply D (5 bases each). CDR3 length equals 14 residues. CDR1 SGHRS and CDR2 YFSETQ come from the germline V gene. V lost 0 bases and J lost 3, with 10 bases in between.

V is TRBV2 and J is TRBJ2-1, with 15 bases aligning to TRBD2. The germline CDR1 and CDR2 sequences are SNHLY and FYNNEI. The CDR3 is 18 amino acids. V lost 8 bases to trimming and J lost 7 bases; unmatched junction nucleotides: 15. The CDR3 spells CASRGLAGGPDGGNEQFF. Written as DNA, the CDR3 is TGTGCCAGCCGTGGACTAGCGGGAGGGCCGGATGGGGGAAATGAGCAGTTCTTC.

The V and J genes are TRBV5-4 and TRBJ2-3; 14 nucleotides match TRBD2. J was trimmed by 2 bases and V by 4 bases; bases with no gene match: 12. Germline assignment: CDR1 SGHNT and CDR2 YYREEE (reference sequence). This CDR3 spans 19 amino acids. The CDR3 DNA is TGTGCCAGCAGCAAGGGACTAGCGGGAGTCATTGAACCCACAGATACGCAGTATTTT. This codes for CASSKGLAGVIEPTDTQYF.

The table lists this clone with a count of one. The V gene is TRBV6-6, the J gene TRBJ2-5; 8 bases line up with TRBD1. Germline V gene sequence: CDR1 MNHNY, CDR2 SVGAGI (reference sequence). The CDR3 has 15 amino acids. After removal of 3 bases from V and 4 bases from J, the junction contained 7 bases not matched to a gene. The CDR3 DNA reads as TGTGCCAGCAGTTATGGACAGGGACGGGGAGAGACCCAGTACTTC. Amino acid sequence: CASSYGQGRGETQYF.

In nucleotides, the CDR3 is TGTGCCAGCTCACTCCACAGGTCTGCCTCCTACAATGAGCAGTTCTTC. Its translation: CASSLHRSASYNEQFF. The chain links TRBV18 to TRBJ2-1; tentatively, D is TRBD1 (5 bases). Germline V gene sequence: CDR1 KGHSH, CDR2 LQKENI. Trimming pared 4 bases from V and 0 bases from J, leaving 13 bases between. There are 16 residues in the CDR3.

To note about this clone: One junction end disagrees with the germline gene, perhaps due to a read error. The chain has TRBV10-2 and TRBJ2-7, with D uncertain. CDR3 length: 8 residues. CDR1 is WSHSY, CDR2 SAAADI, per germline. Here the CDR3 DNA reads TGCGCCAGCCTTTACCATTTGTTC. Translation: CASLYHLF.

The CDR3 here is CASSALGVDTQYF. The CDR3 nucleotides read TGTGCCAGCAGCGCCTTAGGGGTCGATACGCAGTATTTT. J is TRBJ2-3 and V is TRBV9; TRBD1 might be the D (5 bases). The CDR3 is 13 amino acids. Looked up from germline, CDR1 is SGDLS and CDR2 is YYNGEE. The ends were cut back, 3 bases at V and 6 bases at J, with 11 bases in the middle.

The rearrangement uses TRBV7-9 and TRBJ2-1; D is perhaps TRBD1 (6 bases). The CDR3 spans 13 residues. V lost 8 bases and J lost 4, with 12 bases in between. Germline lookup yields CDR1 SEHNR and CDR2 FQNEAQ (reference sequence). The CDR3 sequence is CASSDSGYNEQFF. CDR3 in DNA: TGTGCCAGCTCGGACAGCGGATACAATGAGCAGTTCTTC.